The T cell receptor (beta chain) described here comes from a study of OX40 agonist ivuxolimab in advanced cancers. Study-level background: Patients received intravenous ivuxolimab every 2 weeks at 0.01 to 10 mg/kg. Hepatocellular carcinoma, melanoma, renal cell or head and neck cancer was diagnosed in the dose-escalation patients.

Clones were read by immunoSEQ multiplex PCR, and TCRdb kept only the in-frame ones, dropping some. The sample yields about 28,000 clones, about 90% seen once. On this clone itself: What it binds is not known.

Study-level results: Clonal expansion by week 6 occurred in CD4+ and CD8+ blood T cells (at 0.1 to 3.0 mg/kg). Average numbers of expanded clones were greater in CD8+ T cells than in CD4+.

Germline V CDR1 and CDR2: LNHNV, YYDKDF (reference sequence). V lost 3 bases, J lost 6 bases, and 14 bases lay in between. The CDR3 has 14 amino acids. The TCR comes from an adult with an advanced solid tumor such as melanoma, head and neck, liver or kidney cancer. J is TRBJ1-2 and V is TRBV15; a possible D gene is TRBD1 (6 bases). The sample here was CD4+ or CD8+ T cells sorted from blood, taken in a trial of the OX40 agonist ivuxolimab. The CDR3 reads CATSRDSVEHGYTF. The CDR3 nucleotides read TGTGCCACCAGCAGGGACAGTGTCGAGCATGGCTACACCTTC.